These 22 T cell receptor beta chains share one sample of origin, sequenced in a study of T-cell memory formation after mild COVID-19. TCRdb processed the 5' RACE reads anew with MiXCR; each CDR3 protein has one entry. The table lists approximately 180,000 distinct CDR3 sequences, 15% to 20% of them singletons, with approximately 2.2% in the top ten. The sample consisted of PBMCs or a T cell subset sorted from them (not recorded which). The receptor source for this set is an adult woman who had mild COVID-19 (a few samples of this study predate the infection). Cell type and time point are not known.

This clonotype was picked up one time. V is TRBV2 and J is TRBJ1-2; 8 positions agree with TRBD1. This CDR3 contains 14 residues. The germline CDR1 and CDR2 sequences are SNHLY and FYNNEI. V lost 6 bases to trimming and J lost 5 bases; unmatched junction nucleotides: 8. The CDR3 coding sequence is TGTGCCAGCAGAAGGGGGCAGGGGGCTTATGGCTACACCTTC. Protein sequence: CASRRGQGAYGYTF.

This clonotype has at least ten counts. V usage is TRBV11-2 and J usage is TRBJ1-2; D unclear. CDR3 length equals 15 residues. Trimming stripped 2 bases from V and 4 bases from J, with 14 bases between. Germline CDR1 reads SGHAT; CDR2 reads FQNNGV. CDR3 in amino acids: CASSLNPAESYGYTF. The CDR3 region has the DNA TGTGCCAGCAGCTTAAATCCAGCCGAGAGCTATGGCTACACCTTC.

This clonotype has just a few counts. CDR3 residues: CATSRETDQPQHF. DNA of the CDR3: TGTGCCACCAGCAGAGAAACGGATCAGCCCCAGCATTTT. The chain couples TRBV15 to TRBJ1-5; D call uncertain. With 0 bases removed from V and 5 bases from J, the gap between germline ends came to 5 bases. The CDR3 runs to 13 residues. Germline V CDR1 and CDR2: LNHNV, YYDKDF (reference sequence). The full variable domain, in which reference TRBV15 and TRBJ1-5 provide the parts outside the CDR3, is DAMVIQNPRYQVTQFGKPVTLSCSQTLNHNVMYWYQQKSSQAPKLLFHYYDKDFNNEADTPDNFQSRRPNTSFCFLDIRSPGLGDTAMYLCATSRETDQPQHFGDGTRLSIL.

The rearrangement uses TRBV18 and TRBJ1-4; the D is unclear. This CDR3 comprises 12 residues. V was shortened by 6 bases and J by 6 bases, with 8 bases between the two germline ends. The germline V gene encodes CDR1 KGHSH and CDR2 LQKENI. CDR3 in amino acids: CASSTFDEKLFF. The CDR3, as DNA: TGTGCCAGCTCGACGTTCGATGAAAAACTGTTTTTT.

This clonotype has only a few counts. The chain uses TRBV15 and TRBJ2-2; D gene unclear. Between the trimmed V and J ends, which lost 0 bases and 8 bases, there was a span of 7 bases. Germline CDR1 and CDR2: LNHNV and YYDKDF (reference sequence). This CDR3 has 13 amino acids. The CDR3, as DNA: TGTGCCACCAGCAGAGATCGCCTTGGGGAGCTGTTTTTT. Translating it yields CATSRDRLGELFF.

This clonotype turned up a few times. The chain links TRBV2 to TRBJ2-7, with TRBD2 identical over 7 bases. Per the germline V gene, CDR1 is SNHLY and CDR2 is FYNNEI. Germline trimming cut 4 bases from V and 6 bases from J; bases unmatched to any gene: 6. The CDR3 has 13 amino acids. The CDR3 DNA follows: TGTGCCAGCAGTGGTCTGGGGGGGGGCGAGCAGTACTTC. The encoded protein is CASSGLGGGEQYF.

The chain combines TRBV30 with TRBJ1-5; perhaps TRBD1 as D (6 bases). The ends were cut back, 0 bases at V and 4 bases at J, with 13 bases in the middle. CDR1 and CDR2 (germline): GTSNPN, SVGIG (reference sequence). The CDR3 spans 15 residues. The CDR3 loop reads CAWSVTGTRNQPQHF. CDR3 bases: TGTGCCTGGAGTGTTACAGGGACTCGGAATCAGCCCCAGCATTTT. Drawing the rest from reference TRBV30 and TRBJ1-5, the complete variable domain is SQTIHQWPATLVQPVGSPLSLECTVEGTSNPNLYWYRQAAGRGLQLLFYSVGIGQISSEVPQNLSASRPQDRQFILSSKKLLLSDSGFYLCAWSVTGTRNQPQHFGDGTRLSIL.

This clonotype was seen a few times. The gene calls are TRBV6-2 or TRBV6-3 and TRBJ2-1, with a possible D match to TRBD2 (6 bases). The V gene's germline CDR1 is MNHEY and CDR2 SVGEGT. The ends were cut back, 6 bases at V and 8 bases at J, with 17 bases in the middle. This CDR3 region has 14 residues. Written as DNA, the CDR3 is TGTGCCAGCAGGACCCCCCGCGGGGACGATGAGCAGTTCTTC. Encoded protein: CASRTPRGDDEQFF.

This sequence joins TRBV2 and TRBJ2-7, with D uncertain. This CDR3 has 11 amino acids. The germline gives CDR1 SNHLY, CDR2 FYNNEI. V gave up 3 bases and J gave up 5 bases, with 5 bases separating them. The CDR3 nucleotides read TGTGCCAGCAGTGATAGCCACGAGCAGTACTTC. It codes for CASSDSHEQYF.

This chain joins TRBV10-3 and TRBJ1-5; possibly TRBD1 for D (5 bases). The CDR3 extends over 13 amino acids. The germline V and J ends were trimmed by 5 bases and 4 bases, with 9 bases remaining between them. Germline assignment: CDR1 ENHRY and CDR2 SYGVKD. CDR3 in amino acids: CAISRDGNQPQHF. The CDR3 DNA follows: TGTGCCATCAGTAGGGACGGGAATCAGCCCCAGCATTTT.

This clonotype occurred many times. The rearrangement uses TRBV12-3 or TRBV12-4 and TRBJ2-4; D may be TRBD2 (5 bases). The CDR3 is 13 amino acids. With 0 bases removed from V and 8 bases from J, the gap between germline ends came to 8 bases. DNA for the CDR3: TGTGCCAGCAGTTTAGCGCACGGGGACATTCAGTACTTC. It yields the protein CASSLAHGDIQYF.

This clonotype has just a few counts. V usage is TRBV9 and J usage is TRBJ2-1, with 7 bases matching TRBD2. This CDR3 is 15 amino acids long. The germline gives CDR1 SGDLS, CDR2 YYNGEE. V lost 4 bases and J lost 3; bases outside the gene matches: 7. This CDR3 is CASSSLASHYNEQFF. In DNA form, the CDR3 reads TGTGCCAGCAGCTCACTAGCGTCTCACTACAATGAGCAGTTCTTC.

CDR3 residues: CASSSNGYEQYF. CDR3 nucleotide sequence: TGTGCCAGCAGCTCGAACGGCTACGAGCAGTACTTC. The gene calls are TRBV7-9 and TRBJ2-7; D unresolved. The CDR3 runs 12 residues. Germline V lookup: CDR1 SEHNR, CDR2 FQNEAQ (reference sequence). Trimming pared 4 bases from V and 3 bases from J, leaving 7 bases between.

The gene calls are TRBV7-9 and TRBJ2-1; D gene ambiguous. The germline CDR1 and CDR2 sequences are SEHNR and FQNEAQ (reference sequence). The CDR3 runs 12 residues. V dropped 4 bases and J dropped 6 bases, with 7 bases sitting between them. The CDR3 is CASSSLGNEQFF. The CDR3 bases are TGTGCCAGCAGCTCGCTCGGCAATGAGCAGTTCTTC.

V usage is TRBV4-1 and J usage is TRBJ1-3; no clear D gene. V lost 1 base and J 2 bases, leaving 9 bases between the germline ends. The CDR3 extends over 15 amino acids. Per the germline V gene, CDR1 is MGHRA and CDR2 is YSYEKL. CDR3 in DNA: TGCGCCAGCAGCCAAGCCCGACTAACTGGAAACACCATATATTTT. Translation gives CASSQARLTGNTIYF.

This clonotype was detected a few times. CDR3: CASSEEGVGNQPQHF. CDR3 DNA: TGTGCCAGCAGTGAAGAGGGGGTTGGCAATCAGCCCCAGCATTTT. The gene calls are TRBV2 and TRBJ1-5, with D possibly TRBD1 on 6 matching bases. Trimming pared 1 base from V and 2 bases from J, leaving 9 bases between. Germline V lookup: CDR1 SNHLY, CDR2 FYNNEI. This CDR3 has 15 residues.

Concerning this clonotype: A read error may explain this, as a much larger clone is one base away. The V and J genes are TRBV6-2 or TRBV6-3 and TRBJ2-7, with 10 positions matching TRBD2. The V gene's germline CDR1 is MNHEY and CDR2 SVGEGT. The CDR3 is 13 residues long. CDR3 sequence reads: CATASGSWYELYF. CDR3 in DNA: TGTGCCACCGCTAGCGGGAGTTGGTACGAGCTGTACTTC.

At least ten counts were recorded for this clonotype. The chain employs TRBV7-2 and TRBJ1-5; D possibly corresponds to TRBD1 (5 bases). The CDR3 runs to 14 residues. V dropped 7 bases and J dropped 6 bases, with 16 bases sitting between them. Germline-derived CDR1 and CDR2 are SGHTA and FQGNSA. The CDR3 bases are TGTGCCAGCACCCCCGGGGGGGGAGGTCAGCCCCAGCATTTT. Translation: CASTPGGGGQPQHF.

This chain connects TRBV18 to TRBJ2-3, with 7 bases aligning to TRBD2. The V gene's germline CDR1 is KGHSH and CDR2 LQKENI. V gave up 8 bases and J gave up 4 bases; unmatched junction bases: 12. The length of the CDR3 is 15 residues. The CDR3 DNA is TGTGCCAGCGGTCGGAGCGGGGTCTCCCCAGATACGCAGTATTTT. Translating it yields CASGRSGVSPDTQYF. Full variable domain (rest looked up from reference TRBV18 and TRBJ2-3): NAGVMQNPRHLVRRRGQEARLRCSPMKGHSHVYWYRQLPEEGLKFMVYLQKENIIDESGMPKERFSAEFPKEGPSILRIQQVVRGDSAAYFCASGRSGVSPDTQYFGPGTRLTVL.

The chain has TRBV12-3 or TRBV12-4 and TRBJ2-1; D may correspond to TRBD1 or TRBD2 (5 bases each). The CDR3 loop spans 15 amino acids. Trimming took 5 bases from V and 7 from J, leaving 18 bases between them. Here the CDR3 reads CASSKPGRGTNEQFF. Written as DNA, the CDR3 is TGTGCCAGCAGTAAACCGGGACGGGGTACAAATGAGCAGTTCTTC.

This clonotype was seen a few times. The chain carries TRBV12-3 or TRBV12-4 and TRBJ2-1, with D tentatively TRBD1 (6 bases). V was cut by 0 bases and J by 0 bases, with 12 bases left in between. There are 17 residues in the CDR3. Here the CDR3 DNA reads TGTGCCAGCAGTTTAGCCCTAGGGACACTCTCCTACAATGAGCAGTTCTTC. It specifies CASSLALGTLSYNEQFF.

This rearrangement joins TRBV20-1 to TRBJ2-1, with 10 bases identical to TRBD2. The CDR3 consists of 16 residues. Germline CDR1 is DFQATT and CDR2 is SNEGSKA (reference sequence). Losses at the gene ends were 4 bases for V and 6 bases for J; bases not matched to a gene: 12. The DNA for the CDR3 is TGCAGTGCTACCGATAAGCGGGAGGGCCTTCGCAATGAGCAGTTCTTC. Protein product: CSATDKREGLRNEQFF.